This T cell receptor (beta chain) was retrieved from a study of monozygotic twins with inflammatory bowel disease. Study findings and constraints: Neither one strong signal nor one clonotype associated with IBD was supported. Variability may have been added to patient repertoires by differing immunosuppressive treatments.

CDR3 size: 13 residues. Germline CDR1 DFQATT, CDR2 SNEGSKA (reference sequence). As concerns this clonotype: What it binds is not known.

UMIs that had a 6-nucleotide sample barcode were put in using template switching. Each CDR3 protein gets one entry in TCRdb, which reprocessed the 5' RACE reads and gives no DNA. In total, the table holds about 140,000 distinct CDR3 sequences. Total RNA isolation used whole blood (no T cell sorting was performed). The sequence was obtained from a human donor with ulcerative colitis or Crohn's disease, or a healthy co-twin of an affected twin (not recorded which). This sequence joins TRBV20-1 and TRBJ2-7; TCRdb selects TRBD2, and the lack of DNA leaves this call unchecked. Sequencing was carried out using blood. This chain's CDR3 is CSARSQLATEQYF.